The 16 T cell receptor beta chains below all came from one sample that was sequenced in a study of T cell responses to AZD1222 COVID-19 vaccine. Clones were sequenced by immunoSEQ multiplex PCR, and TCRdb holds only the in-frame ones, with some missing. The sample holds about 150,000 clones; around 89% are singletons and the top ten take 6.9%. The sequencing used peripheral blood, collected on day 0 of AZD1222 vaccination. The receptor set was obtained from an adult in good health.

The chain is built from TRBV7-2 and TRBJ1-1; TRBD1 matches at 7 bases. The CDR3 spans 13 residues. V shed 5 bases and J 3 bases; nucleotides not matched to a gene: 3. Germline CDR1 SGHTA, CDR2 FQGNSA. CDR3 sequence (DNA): TGTGCCAGCAGCCCTGACAGGGACACTGAAGCTTTCTTT. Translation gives CASSPDRDTEAFF.

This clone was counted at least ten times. Written as DNA, the CDR3 is TGTGCCAGCGGGGGACAGGGTTCGAGTTTATATGGCTACACCTTC. Translated, it gives CASGGQGSSLYGYTF. V gene TRBV28 combines with J gene TRBJ1-2, with 9 bases fitting TRBD1. Per germline, CDR1 MDHEN and CDR2 SYDVKM. This CDR3 comprises 15 residues. V was clipped by 8 bases and J by 5 bases; unmatched bases: 12.

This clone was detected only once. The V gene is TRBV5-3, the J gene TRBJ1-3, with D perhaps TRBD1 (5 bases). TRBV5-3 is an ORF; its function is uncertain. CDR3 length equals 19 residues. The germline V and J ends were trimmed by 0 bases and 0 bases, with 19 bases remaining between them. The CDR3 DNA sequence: TGTGCCAGAAGCTTGGACGTCTTGACGGGACTGGGCTCTGGAAACACCATATATTTT. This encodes CARSLDVLTGLGSGNTIYF.

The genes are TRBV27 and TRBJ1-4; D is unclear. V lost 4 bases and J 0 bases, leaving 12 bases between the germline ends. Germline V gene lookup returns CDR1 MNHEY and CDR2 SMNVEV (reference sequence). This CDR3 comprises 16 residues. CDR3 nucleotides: TGTGCCAGCAGTTCCGGGGTGGGTCCAACTAATGAAAAACTGTTTTTT. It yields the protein CASSSGVGPTNEKLFF.

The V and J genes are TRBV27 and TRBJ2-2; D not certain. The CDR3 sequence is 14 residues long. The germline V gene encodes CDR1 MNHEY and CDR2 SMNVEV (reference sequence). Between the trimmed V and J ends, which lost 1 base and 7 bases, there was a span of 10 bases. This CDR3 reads CASSLLLSDGELFF. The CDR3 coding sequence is TGTGCCAGCAGTTTATTATTATCGGACGGGGAGCTGTTTTTT.

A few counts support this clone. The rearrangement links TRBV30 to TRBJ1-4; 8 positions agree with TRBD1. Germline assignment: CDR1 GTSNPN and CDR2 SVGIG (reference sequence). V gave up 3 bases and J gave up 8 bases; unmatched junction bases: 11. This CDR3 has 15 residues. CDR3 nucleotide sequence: TGTGCCTGGAGACCCCCGGACAGGGAGGGAGAAAAACTGTTTTTT. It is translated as CAWRPPDREGEKLFF.

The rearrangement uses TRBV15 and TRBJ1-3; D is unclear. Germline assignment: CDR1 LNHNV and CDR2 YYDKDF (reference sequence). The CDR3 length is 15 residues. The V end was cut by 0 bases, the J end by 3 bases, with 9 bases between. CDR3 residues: CATSRDSGFGNTIYF. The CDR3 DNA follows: TGTGCCACCAGCAGAGATTCTGGGTTTGGAAACACCATATATTTT.

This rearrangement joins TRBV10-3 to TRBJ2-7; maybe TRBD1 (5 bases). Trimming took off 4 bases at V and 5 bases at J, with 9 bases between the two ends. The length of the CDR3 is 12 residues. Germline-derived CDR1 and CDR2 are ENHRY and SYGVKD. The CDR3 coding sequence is TGTGCCATCAGTGCGGCAGGGAACGAGCAGTACGTC. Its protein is CAISAAGNEQYV.

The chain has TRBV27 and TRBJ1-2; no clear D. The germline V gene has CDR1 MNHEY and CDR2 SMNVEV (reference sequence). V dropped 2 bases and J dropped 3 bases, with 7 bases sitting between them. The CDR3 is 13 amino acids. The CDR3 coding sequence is TGTGCCAGCAGTTTAAGCAGGTACTATGGCTACACCTTC. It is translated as CASSLSRYYGYTF.

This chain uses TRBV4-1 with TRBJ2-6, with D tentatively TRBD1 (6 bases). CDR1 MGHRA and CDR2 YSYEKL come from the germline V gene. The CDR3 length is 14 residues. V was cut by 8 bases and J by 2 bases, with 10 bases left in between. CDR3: CASGTGTGANVLTF. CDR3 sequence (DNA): TGCGCCAGCGGAACAGGGACTGGGGCCAACGTCCTGACTTTC.

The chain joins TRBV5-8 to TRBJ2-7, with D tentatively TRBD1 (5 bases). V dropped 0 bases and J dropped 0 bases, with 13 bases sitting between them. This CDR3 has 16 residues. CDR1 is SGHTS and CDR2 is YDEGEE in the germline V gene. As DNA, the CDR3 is TGTGCCAGCAGCTTGGCCGGACGGACATTCTCCTACGAGCAGTACTTC. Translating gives CASSLAGRTFSYEQYF.

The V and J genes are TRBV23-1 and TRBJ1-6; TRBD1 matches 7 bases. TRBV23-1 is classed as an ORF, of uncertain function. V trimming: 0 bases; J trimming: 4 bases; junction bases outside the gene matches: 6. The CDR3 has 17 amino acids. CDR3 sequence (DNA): TGCGCCAGCAGTCAATCCCGGGACAGACAATATAATTCACCCCTCCACTTT. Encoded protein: CASSQSRDRQYNSPLHF.

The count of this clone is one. The CDR3 loop reads CASSQDSQAPNQPQHF. The CDR3 DNA is TGTGCCAGCAGCCAAGACTCGCAGGCGCCCAATCAGCCCCAGCATTTT. The chain carries TRBV4-2 and TRBJ1-5; D remains unclear. The germline V gene encodes CDR1 LGHNA and CDR2 YNFKEQ. V lost 0 bases and J 3 bases, leaving 12 bases between the germline ends. The CDR3 loop spans 16 amino acids.

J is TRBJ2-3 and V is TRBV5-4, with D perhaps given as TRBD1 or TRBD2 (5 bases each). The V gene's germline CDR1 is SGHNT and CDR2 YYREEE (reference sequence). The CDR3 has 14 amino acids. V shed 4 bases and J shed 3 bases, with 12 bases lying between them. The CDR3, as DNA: TGTGCCAGCAGCCCCCATGGGGGTACAGATACGCAGTATTTT. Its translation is CASSPHGGTDTQYF.

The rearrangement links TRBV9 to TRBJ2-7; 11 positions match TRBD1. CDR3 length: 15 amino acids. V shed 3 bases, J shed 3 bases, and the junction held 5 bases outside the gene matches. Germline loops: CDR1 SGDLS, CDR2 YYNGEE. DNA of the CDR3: TGTGCCAGCAGCGCTAGGACAGGGGGCGGCTACGAGCAGTACTTC. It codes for CASSARTGGGYEQYF.

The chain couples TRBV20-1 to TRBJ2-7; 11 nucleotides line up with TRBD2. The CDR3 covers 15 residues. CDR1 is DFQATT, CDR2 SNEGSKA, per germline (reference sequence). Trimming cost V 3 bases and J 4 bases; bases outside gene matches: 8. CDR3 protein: CSASISTSGEYEQYF. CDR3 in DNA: TGCAGTGCTAGTATATCGACTAGCGGGGAGTACGAGCAGTACTTC.